These T cell receptor beta chains were read from a single sample in a study of cytomegalovirus exposure and HLA in healthy donors. Assay: immunoSEQ multiplex PCR; the TCRdb copy retains only in-frame clones and omits some. Here the sample spans 84,000 or so clones, around 74% being singletons. Sequencing was carried out using PBMCs. Every receptor here comes from a boy younger than 18 in good health and CMV-seronegative. Each CDR3 is given with its conserved first and last residue. The D gene is left open where the match is weak.

17,TRBD1,TRBJ2-7,TRBV25-1,CASSETGAGQGVDEQYF
13,.,TRBJ1-1,TRBV30,CAWSVLGGTEAFF
15,TRBD1,TRBJ2-7,TRBV14,CASSRKGQGIYEQYF
15,TRBD1,TRBJ2-7,TRBV7-8,CASRPTGTGDYEQYF
11,TRBD1,TRBJ1-1,TRBV27,CASRTGVKAFF
14,.,TRBJ1-2,TRBV5-1,CASRRAYSNYGYTF
14,.,TRBJ1-2,TRBV30,CAWSVPRGVYGYTF
15,TRBD2,TRBJ2-1,TRBV6-5,CASRMTSGRAFEQFF
15,TRBD1,TRBJ1-2,TRBV29-1,CSVDPDGTARYGYTF
13,.,TRBJ2-7,TRBV2,CASSGPNEYEQYF
20,.,TRBJ2-2,TRBV4-3,CASSHGADGRTEGYTGELFF
11,.,TRBJ1-4,TRBV20-1,CSANLEGKLFF
15,.,TRBJ2-6,TRBV6-5,CASSYGQSGANVLTF
14,TRBD1,TRBJ1-5,TRBV5-1,CASSSDRGRQPQHF
17,.,TRBJ2-3,TRBV14,CASSQGYREQGTDTQYF
15,.,TRBJ2-2,TRBV10-1,CASSDTNFNTGELFF
13,TRBD1,TRBJ2-5,TRBV2,CATHQTGGETQYF